This T cell receptor beta chain was identified in a study of cytomegalovirus exposure and HLA in healthy donors. The study, taken as a whole, reports: TCR clusters originating in the first cohort tended to co-occur in the 120 validation repertoires, according to a later analysis.

Clones were read by immunoSEQ multiplex PCR, and TCRdb kept only the in-frame ones, dropping some. The sample records over 150,000 clones, roughly 90% being singletons. On this clone itself: Its antigen remains unknown.

It was the roughly 130-subject validation cohort, separate from the roughly 700-subject first cohort, to which the donors belonged. The CDR3 runs to 13 residues. Trimming pared 2 bases from V and 6 bases from J, leaving 11 bases between. Per the germline V gene, CDR1 is SGHNT and CDR2 is YYREEE (reference sequence). The V gene is TRBV5-4, the J gene TRBJ1-2; maybe TRBD1 (5 bases). The specimen was PBMCs. This receptor was identified in a woman between 18 and 30 years old in good health and CMV-seronegative. The CDR3 is CASSLSQGNGYTF. CDR3 DNA sequence: TGTGCCAGCAGCTTATCCCAGGGAAATGGCTACACCTTC.